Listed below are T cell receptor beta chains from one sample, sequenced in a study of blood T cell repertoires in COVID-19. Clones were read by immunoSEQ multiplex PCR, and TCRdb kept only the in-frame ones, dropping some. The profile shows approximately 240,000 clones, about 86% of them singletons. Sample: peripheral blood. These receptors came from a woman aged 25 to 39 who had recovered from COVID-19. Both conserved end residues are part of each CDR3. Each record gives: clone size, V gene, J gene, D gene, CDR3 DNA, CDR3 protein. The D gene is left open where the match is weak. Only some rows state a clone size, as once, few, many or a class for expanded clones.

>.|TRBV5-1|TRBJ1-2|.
TGCGCCAGCAGCTTGGACGAGGGCTATGGCTACACCTTC
CASSLDEGYGYTF
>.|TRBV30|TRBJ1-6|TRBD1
TGTGCCTGGAGTGGCGGACAGGCGCCCTCGGATAATTCACCCCTCCACTTT
CAWSGGQAPSDNSPLHF
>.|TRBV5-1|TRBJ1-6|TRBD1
TGCGCCAGCAGCTCACAGGGGTCGACCCAATCACCCCTCCACTTT
CASSSQGSTQSPLHF
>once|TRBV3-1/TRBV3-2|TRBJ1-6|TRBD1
TGTGCCAGCAGCCAAGTGGGACAGGGTAATTCACCCCTCCACTTT
CASSQVGQGNSPLHF
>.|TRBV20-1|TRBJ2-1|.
TGCAGTGCTAGAATCGGTGAGCAGTTCTTC
CSARIGEQFF
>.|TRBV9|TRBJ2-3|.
TGTGCCAGCAGCGGTTTCAGGACTTCTAGCACAGATACGCAGTATTTT
CASSGFRTSSTDTQYF
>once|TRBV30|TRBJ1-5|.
TGTGCCTGGAGTAGGGGCAGGGAGGTTCAGCCCCAGCATTTT
CAWSRGREVQPQHF
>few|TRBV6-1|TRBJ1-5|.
TGTGCCAGCAGTGAAGACTACCAGCCCCAGCATTTT
CASSEDYQPQHF
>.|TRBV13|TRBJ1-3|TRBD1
TGTGCCAGCAGCTTTACAGGGGGCGCTGGAAACACCATATATTTT
CASSFTGGAGNTIYF
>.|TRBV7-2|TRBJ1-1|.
TGTGCCAGCAGCCACGGACAGATCAACACTGAAGCTTTCTTT
CASSHGQINTEAFF
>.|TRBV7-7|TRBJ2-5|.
TGTGCCAGCAGCTTAGAATGGGGGGTCGGCGAGACCCAGTACTTC
CASSLEWGVGETQYF